This TCR beta chain originates from a study of blood T cell repertoires in COVID-19. As for the study in general: Nucleic acid was either cDNA or gDNA, and it came from T cells, B-cell-depleted T cells, or PBMCs.

The age range of participants was roughly 18 to 90 years, with residence in about 25 US areas. Clinical history as reported by participants underpinned cohort assignment. Original handling: By means of reference gene primer amplification, nucleated cell counts were estimated. Sequenced by immunoSEQ multiplex PCR; TCRdb stores in-frame clones only, minus some. That table furnishes V, J and clone size, whereas the DNA furnished D and trimming. The repertoire includes over 120,000 clones, roughly three quarters of them detected once, and just over 6% sits in the top ten. Germline lookup yields CDR1 GTSNPN and CDR2 SVGIG (reference sequence). This CDR3 has 18 residues. The V gene lost 3 bases and the J gene lost 0 bases, with 18 bases spanning the gap.

The origin of this receptor is a woman in her forties or fifties who had recovered from COVID-19. J is TRBJ1-6 and V is TRBV30; D gene ambiguous. The sample taken for sequencing was PBMCs or T cells enriched from blood (not recorded which). The CDR3: CAWRAIRFSSSYNSPLHF. In DNA, the CDR3 is TGTGCCTGGAGGGCCATCCGGTTTTCTAGCTCCTATAATTCACCCCTCCACTTT.